Below are 29 T cell receptor beta chains sequenced from a single sample in a study of cytomegalovirus exposure and HLA in healthy donors. 13 Jbeta primers and 60 Vbeta primers were used for the PCR. Here immunoSEQ multiplex PCR was the method, and the copy in TCRdb shows in-frame clones only, minus some. The table has about 140,000 clones, roughly three quarters seen once. The sequenced sample consisted of PBMCs. The receptors stem from a woman in her 30s in good health and CMV-seronegative.

The rearrangement joins TRBV29-1 to TRBJ2-3, with TRBD2 identical over 12 bases. The CDR3 loop spans 15 amino acids. Per the germline V gene, CDR1 is SQVTM and CDR2 is ANQGSEA. The V and J ends lost 4 bases and 6 bases, in that order; junction bases with no gene match: 8. CDR3 protein: CSVAFTSGRSDTQYF. CDR3 in DNA: TGCAGCGTTGCGTTTACTAGCGGGAGGAGTGATACGCAGTATTTT.

The rearrangement uses TRBV18 and TRBJ2-1; 7 positions match TRBD2. Germline V lookup: CDR1 KGHSH, CDR2 LQKENI. CDR3 length: 20 residues. The ends lost 0 bases at V and 2 bases at J; junction bases unmatched: 16. CDR3 coding DNA: TGTGCCAGCTCACCACCGTCCGGGGCTAGCGGCTGGCTCGCCTACAATGAGCAGTTCTTC. Protein product: CASSPPSGASGWLAYNEQFF.

This clone was detected only a few times. The chain joins TRBV19 to TRBJ1-5; TRBD1 aligns across 11 bases. The CDR3 sequence is 15 residues long. Germline-derived CDR1 and CDR2 are LNHDA and SQIVND (reference sequence). Trimming removed 6 bases from V and 7 bases from J; junction bases left unmatched: 8. The CDR3 DNA sequence: TGTGCCAGTAGCTCCTCGGGACAGGGGGAACAGCCCCAGCATTTT. Translated: CASSSSGQGEQPQHF.

V usage is TRBV11-2 and J usage is TRBJ2-7; 7 bases align to TRBD1. The V gene end was trimmed by 5 bases and the J gene end by 6 bases; junction bases not matched to a gene: 4. The CDR3 has 12 amino acids. Germline CDR1 and CDR2: SGHAT and FQNNGV. Here the CDR3 DNA reads TGTGCCAGCAGCCCACACAGGGGCGAGCAGTACGTC. As protein: CASSPHRGEQYV.

The chain is built from TRBV5-1 and TRBJ1-1; D is unresolved. Trimming removed 4 bases at V and 3 bases at J, with 16 bases between. The CDR3 sequence is 15 residues long. Germline CDR1 and CDR2: SGHRS and YFSETQ. The CDR3: CASSPFGVEDTEAFF. The CDR3 region has the DNA TGCGCCAGCAGCCCTTTCGGGGTGGAGGACACTGAAGCTTTCTTT.

The chain employs TRBV10-3 and TRBJ2-6; TRBD1 matches at 12 bases. J was trimmed by 4 bases and V by 7 bases; bases with no gene match: 8. Germline CDR1 ENHRY, CDR2 SYGVKD. The CDR3 has 17 residues. The chain's CDR3 is CAITPGQGARGANVLTF. The CDR3 coding sequence is TGTGCCATCACCCCGGGACAGGGGGCGCGAGGGGCCAACGTCCTGACTTTC.

The V and J genes are TRBV5-4 and TRBJ2-2; 7 nucleotides line up with TRBD2. This CDR3 has 13 residues. V was pared by 6 bases and J by 6 bases, with 5 bases of the junction left unmatched. The germline V gene has CDR1 SGHNT and CDR2 YYREEE (reference sequence). DNA of the CDR3: TGTGCCAGCACTAGCGGCCTCGCCGGGGAGCTGTTTTTT. It yields the protein CASTSGLAGELFF. The full variable domain, with the rest looked up from reference TRBV5-4 and TRBJ2-2, is ETGVTQSPTHLIKTRGQQVTLRCSSQSGHNTVSWYQQALGQGPQFIFQYYREEENGRGNFPPRFSGLQFPNYSSELNVNALELDDSALYLCASTSGLAGELFFGEGSRLTVL.

This clone was detected once. CDR3: CASSEGPMNTEAFF. The CDR3 DNA is TGTGCCAGCAGTGAAGGGCCCATGAACACTGAAGCTTTCTTT. The V gene is TRBV6-1, the J gene TRBJ1-1, with unresolved D. V was clipped by 1 base and J by 0 bases, with 6 bases between them. Germline V CDR1 and CDR2: MNHNS, SASEGT. This CDR3 spans 14 amino acids.

The chain links TRBV9 to TRBJ2-1, with 8 nucleotides matching TRBD2. V shed 0 bases, J shed 15 bases, and the junction held 11 bases outside the gene matches. The CDR3 runs 14 residues. In germline, CDR1 is SGDLS, CDR2 YYNGEE. This CDR3 is CASSVAGLAPGGFF. DNA of the CDR3: TGTGCCAGCAGCGTAGCCGGACTAGCTCCGGGGGGGTTCTTC.

CDR3 loop: CASSEFRWGDSNQPQHF. CDR3 nucleotide sequence: TGTGCCAGCAGTGAATTTAGGTGGGGGGATAGCAATCAGCCCCAGCATTTT. The V call is TRBV6-1, the J call TRBJ1-5, with D possibly being TRBD1 (5 bases). This CDR3 is built from 17 residues. Per the germline V gene, CDR1 is MNHNS and CDR2 is SASEGT. V was pared by 2 bases and J by 0 bases, with 14 bases between.

This clone was observed a few times. The chain joins TRBV7-2 to TRBJ1-1; D is perhaps TRBD1 (6 bases). CDR1 is SGHTA and CDR2 is FQGNSA in the germline V gene. Trimming left V 2 bases short and J 4 bases short, with 14 bases between. CDR3 length: 15 amino acids. The CDR3 region has the DNA TGTGCCAGCAGCTTACGTATGAGGGGGGGCACTGAAGCTTTCTTT. Translating it yields CASSLRMRGGTEAFF. The full variable domain, rest sourced from reference TRBV7-2 and TRBJ1-1, is GAGVSQSPSNKVTEKGKDVELRCDPISGHTALYWYRQSLGQGLEFLIYFQGNSAPDKSGLPSDRFSAERTGGSVSTLTIQRTQQEDSAVYLCASSLRMRGGTEAFFGQGTRLTVV.

V and J are TRBV19 and TRBJ1-6; the D gene is possibly TRBD1 (5 bases). The CDR3 totals 13 residues. V was pared by 8 bases and J by 10 bases, with 15 bases between. Per germline, CDR1 LNHDA and CDR2 SQIVND (reference sequence). The CDR3 here is CASVPGPSSPLHF. The CDR3 DNA reads as TGTGCCAGTGTCCCAGGGCCAAGCTCACCCCTCCACTTT.

The chain employs TRBV2 and TRBJ2-3, with a weak D call TRBD2 (6 bases). CDR1 is SNHLY and CDR2 is FYNNEI in the germline V gene. CDR3 length equals 13 residues. V lost 11 bases, J lost 2 bases, and 14 bases lay in between. The CDR3 DNA reads as TGTGCCGCCCGGCGGGGTTACACAGATACGCAGTATTTT. Its protein is CAARRGYTDTQYF.

The chain employs TRBV5-1 and TRBJ2-5, with D uncertain. V was trimmed by 5 bases and J by 2 bases, leaving 10 bases between them. The CDR3 has 13 amino acids. The germline CDR1 and CDR2 sequences are SGHRS and YFSETQ. DNA for the CDR3: TGCGCCAGCAGGTCGGTAGCACAAGAGACCCAGTACTTC. It codes for CASRSVAQETQYF.

The chain is built from TRBV19 and TRBJ2-2, with 10 bases aligning to TRBD2. CDR1 is LNHDA, CDR2 SQIVND, per germline (reference sequence). The junction had 14 bases not matched to a gene; V was cut back by 5 bases and J by 5 bases. The length of the CDR3 is 18 residues. Here the CDR3 reads CASSLRPPLAGETGELFF. CDR3 coding DNA: TGTGCCAGTAGTCTTCGCCCCCCCCTAGCGGGGGAGACCGGGGAGCTGTTTTTT.

This chain connects TRBV10-3 to TRBJ1-2; D is uncertain. This CDR3 has 14 amino acids. The V gene's germline CDR1 is ENHRY and CDR2 SYGVKD. V was cut by 3 bases and J by 8 bases, with 16 bases left in between. CDR3 loop: CAISDSGPIGGYTF. CDR3 bases: TGTGCCATCAGTGATAGCGGTCCGATCGGCGGCTACACCTTC.

This clone was seen only once. The chain joins TRBV7-2 to TRBJ2-1; 9 nucleotides line up with TRBD2. This CDR3 is built from 18 residues. Germline V gene sequence: CDR1 SGHTA, CDR2 FQGNSA. V was clipped by 3 bases and J by 0 bases; unmatched bases: 9. This CDR3 is CASSFSLAGYSSYNEQFF. CDR3 DNA: TGTGCCAGCAGCTTTTCCCTAGCGGGGTACAGCTCCTACAATGAGCAGTTCTTC.

The chain couples TRBV5-1 to TRBJ2-1; a possible D gene is TRBD2 (6 bases). The CDR3 loop spans 15 amino acids. V lost 3 bases, J lost 6 bases, and 16 bases lay in between. The germline gives CDR1 SGHRS, CDR2 YFSETQ. CDR3: CASSWGDQAPNEQFF. The DNA for the CDR3 is TGCGCCAGCAGCTGGGGGGACCAAGCCCCCAATGAGCAGTTCTTC. Filled out from reference TRBV5-1 and TRBJ2-1, the complete variable domain reads KAGVTQTPRYLIKTRGQQVTLSCSPISGHRSVSWYQQTPGQGLQFLFEYFSETQRNKGNFPGRFSGRQFSNSRSEMNVSTLELGDSALYLCASSWGDQAPNEQFFGPGTRLTVL.

The V and J genes are TRBV6-6 and TRBJ2-1; D perhaps matches TRBD2 (6 bases). Trimming took off 8 bases at V and 9 bases at J, with 20 bases between the two ends. CDR1 and CDR2 from the germline V gene are MNHNY and SVGAGI (reference sequence). This CDR3 has 14 residues. The CDR3 loop reads CASQYLGEVVEQFF. The CDR3, as DNA: TGTGCCAGCCAATATTTAGGGGAGGTGGTTGAGCAGTTCTTC.

The sample holds one count of this clone. The rearrangement uses TRBV4-1 and TRBJ1-1, with D maybe TRBD1 (5 bases). V lost 0 bases, J lost 0 bases, and 8 bases lay in between. This CDR3 comprises 15 residues. The germline CDR1 and CDR2 sequences are MGHRA and YSYEKL. The CDR3 is CASSQDYRMNTEAFF. The CDR3 DNA reads TGCGCCAGCAGCCAAGACTACAGGATGAACACTGAAGCTTTCTTT.

V and J are TRBV9 and TRBJ2-3; possibly TRBD2 for D (6 bases). V was clipped by 0 bases and J by 1 base, with 9 bases between them. The V gene's germline CDR1 is SGDLS and CDR2 YYNGEE. There are 15 residues in the CDR3. The CDR3: CASSVGTGGTDTQYF. The CDR3 nucleotides are TGTGCCAGCAGCGTAGGGACGGGGGGCACAGATACGCAGTATTTT.

The CDR3 spells CASSLGHSGGSTDTQYF. CDR3 DNA sequence: TGTGCCAGCAGCTTAGGTCACAGCGGGGGAAGCACAGATACGCAGTATTTT. This chain uses TRBV7-9 with TRBJ2-3, with TRBD2 matching 8 bases. The junction had 6 bases not matched to a gene; V was cut back by 1 base and J by 0 bases. The CDR3 has 17 residues. Germline V lookup: CDR1 SEHNR, CDR2 FQNEAQ (reference sequence).

The gene calls are TRBV7-3 and TRBJ2-2; 11 bases fit TRBD2. CDR1 SGHTA and CDR2 FQGTGA come from the germline V gene. The CDR3 consists of 16 residues. The J segment lost 5 bases and the V segment lost 6 bases, leaving 8 bases of the junction unmatched. In DNA, the CDR3 is TGTGCCAGCAGTTATAGACTAGCGGGGCTGACCGGGGAGCTGTTTTTT. Encoded protein: CASSYRLAGLTGELFF.

The chain links TRBV28 to TRBJ2-5, with D hard to call. The CDR3 spans 14 residues. Trimming removed 4 bases from V and 2 bases from J, with 11 bases in between. Germline V gives CDR1 MDHEN, CDR2 SYDVKM. CDR3 amino acids: CASSSPPVQETQYF. The CDR3 DNA reads as TGTGCCAGCAGTTCCCCTCCAGTACAAGAGACCCAGTACTTC. The entire variable domain, with the rest obtained from reference TRBV28 and TRBJ2-5, is as follows: DVKVTQSSRYLVKRTGEKVFLECVQDMDHENMFWYRQDPGLGLRLIYFSYDVKMKEKGDIPEGYSVSREKKERFSLILESASTNQTSMYLCASSSPPVQETQYFGPGTRLLVL.

The rearrangement links TRBV9 to TRBJ2-3; D may be TRBD2 (5 bases). V gave up 0 bases and J gave up 5 bases, with 10 bases separating them. The CDR3 consists of 14 residues. Germline V gene data show CDR1 as SGDLS and CDR2 as YYNGEE. In nucleotides, the CDR3 is TGTGCCAGCAGCGTAGCGCTAGAGGGAGATACGCAGTATTTT. Translating gives CASSVALEGDTQYF.

The CDR3 nucleotides read TGTGCCATCAGCCTTGGGAGCTCTGGGGCCAACGTCCTGACTTTC. It specifies CAISLGSSGANVLTF. J is TRBJ2-6 and V is TRBV10-3; maybe TRBD2 (5 bases). This CDR3 has 15 residues. From germline, CDR1 is ENHRY and CDR2 SYGVKD. The V end lost 6 bases, the J end lost 0 bases, and 9 bases lay between the germline ends.

J is TRBJ1-4 and V is TRBV7-9; D might be TRBD1 (6 bases). V lost 1 base and J lost 8, with 14 bases in between. This CDR3 has 15 amino acids. Germline assignment: CDR1 SEHNR and CDR2 FQNEAQ (reference sequence). The CDR3 sequence is CASSLETGIGEKLFF. The DNA for the CDR3 is TGTGCCAGCAGCTTAGAGACAGGAATAGGGGAAAAACTGTTTTTT.

J is TRBJ2-5 and V is TRBV28, with 16 bases fitting TRBD2. This CDR3 has 18 amino acids. The germline V gene has CDR1 MDHEN and CDR2 SYDVKM. V was pared by 5 bases and J by 5 bases, with 11 bases of the junction left unmatched. This CDR3 is CASSTGTSGGAAWETQYF. CDR3 nucleotide sequence: TGTGCCAGCAGTACCGGGACTAGCGGGGGGGCCGCTTGGGAGACCCAGTACTTC. Together with reference TRBV28 and TRBJ2-5, the CDR3 gives the full variable domain: DVKVTQSSRYLVKRTGEKVFLECVQDMDHENMFWYRQDPGLGLRLIYFSYDVKMKEKGDIPEGYSVSREKKERFSLILESASTNQTSMYLCASSTGTSGGAAWETQYFGPGTRLLVL.

This clone was detected a few times. The chain uses TRBV2 and TRBJ2-7; 7 bases are a match to TRBD1. Germline values: CDR1 SNHLY, CDR2 FYNNEI. CDR3 length: 13 amino acids. The J segment lost 0 bases and the V segment lost 8 bases, leaving 4 bases of the junction unmatched. CDR3 DNA sequence: TGTGCCAGCTCCGGGACAGCCTCCTACGAGCAGTACGTC. Protein product: CASSGTASYEQYV.